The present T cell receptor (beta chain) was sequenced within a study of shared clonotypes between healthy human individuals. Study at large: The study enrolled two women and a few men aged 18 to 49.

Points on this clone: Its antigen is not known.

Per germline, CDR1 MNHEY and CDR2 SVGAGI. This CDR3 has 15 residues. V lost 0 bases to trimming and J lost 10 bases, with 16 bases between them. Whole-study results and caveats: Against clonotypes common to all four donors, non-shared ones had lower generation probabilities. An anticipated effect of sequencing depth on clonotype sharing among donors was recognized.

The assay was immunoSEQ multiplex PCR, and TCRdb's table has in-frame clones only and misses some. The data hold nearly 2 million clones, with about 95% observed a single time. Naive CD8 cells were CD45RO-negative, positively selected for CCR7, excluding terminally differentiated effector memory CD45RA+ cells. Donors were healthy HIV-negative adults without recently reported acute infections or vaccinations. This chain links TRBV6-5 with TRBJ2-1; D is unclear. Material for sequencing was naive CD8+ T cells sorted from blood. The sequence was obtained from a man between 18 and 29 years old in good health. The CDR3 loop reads CASSYSEGPPGEQFF. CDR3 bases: TGTGCCAGCAGTTACTCGGAAGGCCCCCCAGGCGAGCAGTTCTTC.